This T cell receptor (beta chain) was retrieved from a study of blood T cell repertoires in COVID-19. About the study: The United States, Italy and Spain supplied acute and convalescent COVID-19 samples. Sample material is recorded as cDNA or gDNA derived from T cells, B-cell-depleted T cells, or PBMCs.

In germline, CDR1 is SGHTS, CDR2 YDEGEE. The ends were cut back, 4 bases at V and 7 bases at J, with 11 bases in the middle. The CDR3 sequence is 12 residues long. In the authors' workflow: Estimates of nucleated cell counts were drawn from the amplification of reference gene primers. The table came from immunoSEQ multiplex PCR; TCRdb's copy has only in-frame clones and leaves some out. That table furnishes V, J and clone size, whereas the DNA furnished D and trimming. The repertoire holds more than 200,000 clones, roughly 84% seen once, with around 1.5% in the top ten. The sequence came from a woman aged 40 to 55 who had recovered from COVID-19. This rearrangement joins TRBV5-8 to TRBJ1-1, with unresolved D. Sequences were obtained from peripheral blood. CDR3 loop: CASSLLYGEAFF. In DNA form, the CDR3 reads TGTGCCAGCAGCCTACTCTATGGTGAAGCTTTCTTT.